Listed below are T cell receptor beta chains from one sample, sequenced in a study of T cells after yellow fever vaccination. TCRdb independently ran MiXCR on the 5' RACE reads; one entry per CDR3 protein. The sample shows fewer than 350,000 distinct CDR3 sequences, more than 8.5% of them seen only once. The sequencing here drew on PBMCs, taken on the day of the first yellow fever vaccination. The receptors were gathered from a man between 18 and 29 years old who received the YFV17D yellow fever vaccine. CDR3s include the opening cysteine and the closing phenylalanine or tryptophan. The order of the fields is clone size, D gene, V gene, J gene, CDR3 DNA, CDR3 protein. The D gene is left open where the match is weak. Where a row states a size, it is once, few, many or the class of an expanded clone; other rows omit it.

size: few
D: .
V: TRBV4-2
J: TRBJ2-2
DNA: TGTGCCAGCGCAGATGACTACCAATCCACCGGGGAGCTGTTTTTT
CDR3: CASADDYQSTGELFF

size: many
D: .
V: TRBV7-3
J: TRBJ2-5
DNA: TGTGCCAGCAGCTTATGGGCAGGTGGGGAGACCCAGTACTTC
CDR3: CASSLWAGGETQYF

size: many
D: .
V: TRBV6-5
J: TRBJ2-1
DNA: TGTGCCAGCACTATCGCGGGGGAGCAGTTCTTC
CDR3: CASTIAGEQFF

size: .
D: TRBD2
V: TRBV5-1
J: TRBJ2-3
DNA: TGCGCCAGCCATCAGCGGGGGGGCATGGAAGATACGCAGTATTTT
CDR3: CASHQRGGMEDTQYF

size: few
D: .
V: TRBV12-3/TRBV12-4
J: TRBJ1-1
DNA: TGTGCCAGCAGTTTGTTGGGGAAGGCTGAAGCTTTCTTT
CDR3: CASSLLGKAEAFF

size: many
D: TRBD1
V: TRBV6-2/TRBV6-3
J: TRBJ1-2
DNA: TGTGCCAGCAGTAAACGGACAGGCAGAGCTAACTATGGCTACACCTTC
CDR3: CASSKRTGRANYGYTF

size: .
D: .
V: TRBV7-8
J: TRBJ2-2
DNA: TGTGCCAGCAGCTTAGAGTTGAGGGGGGCAAGCACCGGGGAGCTGTTTTTT
CDR3: CASSLELRGASTGELFF

size: few
D: .
V: TRBV6-1
J: TRBJ1-4
DNA: TGTGCCACCAAGGTCATCAGGGACGATGAAAAACTGTTTTTT
CDR3: CATKVIRDDEKLFF

size: few
D: .
V: TRBV20-1
J: TRBJ1-2
DNA: TGCAGTGCCACCGGGACGGCCTATGGCTACACCTTC
CDR3: CSATGTAYGYTF

size: few
D: .
V: TRBV7-3
J: TRBJ2-6
DNA: TGTGCCAGCAGCTTAGGGGGCCCCTCTGGGGCCAACGTCCTGACTTTC
CDR3: CASSLGGPSGANVLTF

size: few
D: TRBD1
V: TRBV7-2
J: TRBJ1-3
DNA: TGTGCCAGCAGCCTCAAACAGGGGGCTGGTGGAAACACCATATATTTT
CDR3: CASSLKQGAGGNTIYF

size: many
D: .
V: TRBV3-1
J: TRBJ2-3
DNA: TGTGCCAGCAGCGCACTCAATGTAGATACGCAGTATTTT
CDR3: CASSALNVDTQYF

size: few
D: .
V: TRBV9
J: TRBJ1-4
DNA: TGTGCCAGCAGCGTAGAGGCAGGGGAAAAACTGTTTTTT
CDR3: CASSVEAGEKLFF

size: .
D: .
V: TRBV15
J: TRBJ2-3
DNA: TGTGCCACCAGCAGGGGACTGGATCTACGCACAGATACGCAGTATTTT
CDR3: CATSRGLDLRTDTQYF

size: few
D: .
V: TRBV5-1
J: TRBJ1-1
DNA: TGCGCCAGCAGCTTTGAGGGCACTGAAGCTTTCTTT
CDR3: CASSFEGTEAFF

size: many
D: .
V: TRBV25-1
J: TRBJ2-1
DNA: TGTGCCAGCAGTGTCCGGGGGGCCAGGATATACAATGAGCAGTTCTTC
CDR3: CASSVRGARIYNEQFF

size: .
D: TRBD1
V: TRBV5-4
J: TRBJ1-2
DNA: TGTGCCAGCAGCCTTCGGGACAGAATTCCTTATGGCTACACCTTC
CDR3: CASSLRDRIPYGYTF

size: .
D: .
V: TRBV5-6
J: TRBJ2-5
DNA: TGTGCCAGCAGCTTGTTTAGTAGGAAAGAGACCCAGTACTTC
CDR3: CASSLFSRKETQYF

size: many
D: .
V: TRBV29-1
J: TRBJ2-1
DNA: TGCAGCGTTCGGGGCATGGGGAATGAGCAGTTCTTC
CDR3: CSVRGMGNEQFF

size: few
D: TRBD1
V: TRBV4-1
J: TRBJ1-6
DNA: TGCGCCAGCAGCCCCCGGGACAGGGGAGGGTCACCCCTCCACTTT
CDR3: CASSPRDRGGSPLHF

size: .
D: .
V: TRBV29-1
J: TRBJ2-1
DNA: TGCAGCGGTGTAAGGCGGACGAGCTCCTACAATGAGCAGTTCTTC
CDR3: CSGVRRTSSYNEQFF

size: .
D: .
V: TRBV7-9
J: TRBJ2-1
DNA: TGTGCCAGCAGTGGCGGGGGCACCTACAATGAGCAGTTCTTC
CDR3: CASSGGGTYNEQFF

size: .
D: .
V: TRBV12-3/TRBV12-4
J: TRBJ1-2
DNA: TGTGCCAGCAGTACCGGACTCGCCGCCTATGGCTACACCTTC
CDR3: CASSTGLAAYGYTF

size: few
D: TRBD1
V: TRBV6-5
J: TRBJ2-7
DNA: TGTGCCAGCAGTTACTCAGGGGGCGCCGGCTCCTACGAGCAGTACTTC
CDR3: CASSYSGGAGSYEQYF

size: .
D: .
V: TRBV5-1
J: TRBJ2-1
DNA: TGCGCCAGCAGCTCGATGACAGGATCCTACAATGAGCAGTTCTTC
CDR3: CASSSMTGSYNEQFF

size: many
D: .
V: TRBV7-9
J: TRBJ1-1
DNA: TGTGCCAGCAGCAAAAACCCTCAGGGGAGCTCGACAGCTTTCTTT
CDR3: CASSKNPQGSSTAFF

size: many
D: TRBD1
V: TRBV28
J: TRBJ2-3
DNA: TGTGCCAGCAGTCCCTCGACAGGGGCAGATACGCAGTATTTT
CDR3: CASSPSTGADTQYF

size: .
D: .
V: TRBV20-1
J: TRBJ1-5
DNA: TGCAGTGCTAGACTGGCTAGCAATCAGCCCCAGCATTTT
CDR3: CSARLASNQPQHF

size: few
D: .
V: TRBV10-3
J: TRBJ2-7
DNA: TGTGCCATCAGGACAGCGAAAGACTACGAGCAGTACTTC
CDR3: CAIRTAKDYEQYF

size: few
D: TRBD2
V: TRBV29-1
J: TRBJ2-7
DNA: TGCAGCGTTGGGGGAGGGTGGAGCGAGCAGTACTTC
CDR3: CSVGGGWSEQYF

size: .
D: .
V: TRBV6-2/TRBV6-3
J: TRBJ1-1
DNA: TGTGCCAGCACATCCTACTTAGGTCCTAGGGCTGAAGCTTTCTTT
CDR3: CASTSYLGPRAEAFF

size: .
D: .
V: TRBV7-2
J: TRBJ2-7
DNA: TGTGCCAGCAGCTGGGGGGGCCCGAACGAGCAGTACTTC
CDR3: CASSWGGPNEQYF

size: many
D: .
V: TRBV12-3/TRBV12-4
J: TRBJ1-1
DNA: TGTGCCAGCACCGACCGGGACACTAACACTGAAGCTTTCTTT
CDR3: CASTDRDTNTEAFF

size: .
D: .
V: TRBV20-1
J: TRBJ2-3
DNA: TGCAGTGCTACCATGGGACAAAGACTCCCAGATACGCAGTATTTT
CDR3: CSATMGQRLPDTQYF

size: .
D: TRBD1
V: TRBV12-3/TRBV12-4
J: TRBJ1-2
DNA: TGTGCCAGCAGTTTGGAGGGGGCCAACTATGGCTACACCTTC
CDR3: CASSLEGANYGYTF

size: .
D: TRBD1
V: TRBV4-3
J: TRBJ1-4
DNA: TGCGCCAGCAGCCAAGGACCAGGACAGGCTAATGAAAAACTGTTTTTT
CDR3: CASSQGPGQANEKLFF

size: .
D: .
V: TRBV24-1
J: TRBJ2-2
DNA: TGTGCCACCAGTGATTCTCCGGGACAATCGTGGACCGGGGAGCTGTTTTTT
CDR3: CATSDSPGQSWTGELFF